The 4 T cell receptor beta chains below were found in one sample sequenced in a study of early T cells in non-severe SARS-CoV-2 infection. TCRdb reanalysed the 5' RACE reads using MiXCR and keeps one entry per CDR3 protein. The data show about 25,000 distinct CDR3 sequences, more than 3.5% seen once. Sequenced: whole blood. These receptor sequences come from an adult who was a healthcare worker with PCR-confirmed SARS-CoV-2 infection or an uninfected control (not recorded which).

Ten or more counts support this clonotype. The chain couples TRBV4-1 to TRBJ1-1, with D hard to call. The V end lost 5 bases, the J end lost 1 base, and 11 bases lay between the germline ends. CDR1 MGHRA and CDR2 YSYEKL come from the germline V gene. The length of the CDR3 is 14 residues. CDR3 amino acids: CASSGPLKNTEAFF. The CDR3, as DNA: TGCGCCAGCAGCGGCCCCTTGAAGAACACTGAAGCTTTCTTT.

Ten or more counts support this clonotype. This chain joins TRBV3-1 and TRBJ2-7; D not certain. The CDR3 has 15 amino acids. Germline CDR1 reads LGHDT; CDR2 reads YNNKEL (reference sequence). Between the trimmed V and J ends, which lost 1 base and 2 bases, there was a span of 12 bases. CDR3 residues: CASSQVGVPPYEQYF. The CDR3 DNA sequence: TGTGCCAGCAGCCAAGTCGGTGTGCCACCCTACGAGCAGTACTTC.

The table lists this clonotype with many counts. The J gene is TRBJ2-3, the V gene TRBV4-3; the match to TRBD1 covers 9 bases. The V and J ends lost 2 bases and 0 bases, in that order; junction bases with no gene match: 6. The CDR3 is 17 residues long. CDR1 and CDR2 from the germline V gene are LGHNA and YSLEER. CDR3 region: CASSQQTGGGSTDTQYF. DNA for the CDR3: TGCGCCAGCAGCCAACAGACAGGGGGTGGGAGCACAGATACGCAGTATTTT.

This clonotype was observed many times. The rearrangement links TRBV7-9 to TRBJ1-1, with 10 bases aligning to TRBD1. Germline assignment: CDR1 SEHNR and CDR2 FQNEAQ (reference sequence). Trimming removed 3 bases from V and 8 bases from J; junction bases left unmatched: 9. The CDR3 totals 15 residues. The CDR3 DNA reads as TGTGCCAGCAGCTTGGTCCGGGACAGGGGAAAGGAAGCTTTCTTT. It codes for CASSLVRDRGKEAFF.